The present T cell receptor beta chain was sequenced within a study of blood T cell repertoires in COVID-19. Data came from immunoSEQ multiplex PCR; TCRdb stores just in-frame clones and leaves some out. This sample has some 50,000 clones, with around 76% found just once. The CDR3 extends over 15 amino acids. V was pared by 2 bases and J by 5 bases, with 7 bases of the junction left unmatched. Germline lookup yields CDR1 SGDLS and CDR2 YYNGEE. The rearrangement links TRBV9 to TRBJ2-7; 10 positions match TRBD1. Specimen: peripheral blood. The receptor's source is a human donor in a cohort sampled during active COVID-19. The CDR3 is CASSVEDRGWDEQYF. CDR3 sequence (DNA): TGTGCCAGCAGCGTGGAGGACAGGGGGTGGGACGAGCAGTACTTC.